The sequence of this T cell receptor beta chain was determined in a study of regulatory T cells in long-lasting Graves disease. Time point described: newly diagnosed GD, antithyroid drugs for less than 3 months. RNA isolated from PBMCs was used to make the TCR library. Each patient gave approximately 10 milliliters of EDTA-anticoagulated peripheral blood. The CDR3 length is 18 residues. With V trimmed by 2 bases and J by 8 bases, 16 bases remained unmatched. The germline gives CDR1 LNHDA, CDR2 SQIVND (reference sequence). This clonotype was observed a handful of times. Its antigen remains unknown. Findings of the study overall: A reduction in accuracy may have resulted from the small sample size. Newly diagnosed disease favored TRBV20-1 and TRBJ2-1 over persistent disease. Public clonotype sharing was higher in persistent than newly diagnosed patients.

iRepertoire HTBI primers and Arm-PCR of CDR3 regions built TCR beta libraries. TCRdb re-analysed the multiplex PCR reads in MiXCR, keeping a single row per CDR3 protein. The table records roughly 420,000 distinct CDR3 sequences, 12% to 15% of them present only once. These data also featured in a second study, about T cells in Graves' hyperthyroidism and ophthalmopathy.

The sample in question was peripheral blood mononuclear cells (PBMCs), obtained at new diagnosis, from a patient treated with antithyroid drugs. This chain joins TRBV19 and TRBJ2-1; 9 bases are a match to TRBD1. The TCR was taken from a woman aged 45 to 65 with Graves disease. CDR3 sequence: CASSIRAPGTGLVYEQFF. Here the CDR3 DNA reads TGTGCCAGTAGTATACGGGCCCCAGGGACAGGGCTAGTTTATGAGCAGTTCTTC.